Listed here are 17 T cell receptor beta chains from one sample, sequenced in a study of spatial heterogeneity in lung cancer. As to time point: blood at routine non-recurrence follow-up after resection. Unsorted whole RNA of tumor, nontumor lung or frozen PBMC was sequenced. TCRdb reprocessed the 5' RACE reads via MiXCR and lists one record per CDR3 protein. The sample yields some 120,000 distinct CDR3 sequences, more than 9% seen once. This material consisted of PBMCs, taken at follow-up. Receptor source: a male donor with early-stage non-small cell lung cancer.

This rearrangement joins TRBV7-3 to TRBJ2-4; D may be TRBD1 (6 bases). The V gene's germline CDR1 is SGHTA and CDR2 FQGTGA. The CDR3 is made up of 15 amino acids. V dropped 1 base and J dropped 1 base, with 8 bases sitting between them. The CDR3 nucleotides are TGTGCCAGCAGCTTAATGGGGGCGGCCAAAAACATTCAGTACTTC. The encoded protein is CASSLMGAAKNIQYF.

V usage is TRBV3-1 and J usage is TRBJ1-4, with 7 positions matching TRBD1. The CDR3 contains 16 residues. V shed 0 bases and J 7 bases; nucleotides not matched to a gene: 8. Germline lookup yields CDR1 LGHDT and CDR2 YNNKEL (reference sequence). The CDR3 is CASSQERQGRGEKLFF. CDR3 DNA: TGTGCCAGCAGCCAAGAACGACAGGGACGGGGTGAAAAACTGTTTTTT.

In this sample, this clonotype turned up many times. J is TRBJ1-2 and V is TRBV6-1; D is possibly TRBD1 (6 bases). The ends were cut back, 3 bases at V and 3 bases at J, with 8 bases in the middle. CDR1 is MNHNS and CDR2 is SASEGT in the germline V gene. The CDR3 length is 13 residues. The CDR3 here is CASSENRDYGYTF. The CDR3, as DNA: TGTGCCAGCAGTGAGAACAGGGACTATGGCTACACCTTC.

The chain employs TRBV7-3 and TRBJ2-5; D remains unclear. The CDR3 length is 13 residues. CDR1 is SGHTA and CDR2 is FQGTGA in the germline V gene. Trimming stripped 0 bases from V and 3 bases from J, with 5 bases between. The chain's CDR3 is CASSLTLEETQYF. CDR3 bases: TGTGCCAGCAGCTTAACCCTCGAAGAGACCCAGTACTTC.

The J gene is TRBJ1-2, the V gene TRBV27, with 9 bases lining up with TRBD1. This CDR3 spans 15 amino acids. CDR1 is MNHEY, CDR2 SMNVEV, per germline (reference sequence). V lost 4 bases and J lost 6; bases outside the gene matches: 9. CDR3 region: CASSSGQGTFDGYTF. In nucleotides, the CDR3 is TGTGCCAGCAGTTCGGGACAGGGTACTTTCGATGGCTACACCTTC.

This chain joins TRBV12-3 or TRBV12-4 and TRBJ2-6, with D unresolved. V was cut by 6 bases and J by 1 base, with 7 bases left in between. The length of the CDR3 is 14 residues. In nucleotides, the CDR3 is TGTGCCAGCAGGACCTCTTCTGGGGCCAACGTCCTGACTTTC. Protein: CASRTSSGANVLTF.

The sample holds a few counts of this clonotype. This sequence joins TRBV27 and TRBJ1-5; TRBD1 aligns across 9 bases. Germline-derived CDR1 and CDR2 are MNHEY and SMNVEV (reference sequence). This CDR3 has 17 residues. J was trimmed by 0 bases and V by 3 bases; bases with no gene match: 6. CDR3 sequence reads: CASSLGTGPYSNQPQHF. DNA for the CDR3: TGTGCCAGCAGTTTGGGGACAGGGCCTTATAGCAATCAGCCCCAGCATTTT.

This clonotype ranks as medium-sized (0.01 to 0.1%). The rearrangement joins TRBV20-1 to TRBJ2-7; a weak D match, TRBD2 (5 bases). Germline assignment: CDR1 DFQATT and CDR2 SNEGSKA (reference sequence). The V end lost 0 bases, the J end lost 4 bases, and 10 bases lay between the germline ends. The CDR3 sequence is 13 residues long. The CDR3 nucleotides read TGCAGTGCTAGAGATCTGTCGGGGTACGAGCAGTACTTC. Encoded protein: CSARDLSGYEQYF.

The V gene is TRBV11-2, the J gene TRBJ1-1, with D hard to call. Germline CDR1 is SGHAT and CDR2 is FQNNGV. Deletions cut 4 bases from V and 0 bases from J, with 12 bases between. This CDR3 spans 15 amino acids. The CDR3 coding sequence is TGTGCCAGCAGCTCCTCGGTGGCAGTGAACACTGAAGCTTTCTTT. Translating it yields CASSSSVAVNTEAFF. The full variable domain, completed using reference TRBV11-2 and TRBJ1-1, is EAGVAQSPRYKIIEKRQSVAFWCNPISGHATLYWYQQILGQGPKLLIQFQNNGVVDDSQLPKDRFSAERLKGVDSTLKIQPAKLEDSAVYLCASSSSVAVNTEAFFGQGTRLTVV.

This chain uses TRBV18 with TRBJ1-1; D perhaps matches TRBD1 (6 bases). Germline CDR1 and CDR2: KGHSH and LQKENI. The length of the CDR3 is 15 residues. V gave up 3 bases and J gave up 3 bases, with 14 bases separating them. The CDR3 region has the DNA TGTGCCAGCTCACCTCTTCGGGGGGCTGACACTGAAGCTTTCTTT. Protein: CASSPLRGADTEAFF.

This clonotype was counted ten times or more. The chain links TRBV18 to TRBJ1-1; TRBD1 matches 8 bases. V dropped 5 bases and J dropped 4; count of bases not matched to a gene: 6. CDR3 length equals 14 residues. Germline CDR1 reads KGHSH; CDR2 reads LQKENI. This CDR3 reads CASSRGQEATEAFF. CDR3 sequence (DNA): TGTGCCAGCTCAAGGGGACAGGAGGCCACTGAAGCTTTCTTT.

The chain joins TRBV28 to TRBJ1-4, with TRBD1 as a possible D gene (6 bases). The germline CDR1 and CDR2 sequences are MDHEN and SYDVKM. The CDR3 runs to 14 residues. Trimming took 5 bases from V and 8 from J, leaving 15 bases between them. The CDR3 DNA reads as TGTGCCAGCAGTCCTACAGGGCGGGGAGAAAAACTGTTTTTT. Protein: CASSPTGRGEKLFF.

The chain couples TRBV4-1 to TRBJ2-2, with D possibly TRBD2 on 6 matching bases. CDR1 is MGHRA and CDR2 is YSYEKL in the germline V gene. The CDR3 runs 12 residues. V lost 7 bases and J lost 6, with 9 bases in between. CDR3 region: CASKEGPGELFF. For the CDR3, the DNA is TGCGCCAGCAAGGAGGGCCCCGGGGAGCTGTTTTTT.

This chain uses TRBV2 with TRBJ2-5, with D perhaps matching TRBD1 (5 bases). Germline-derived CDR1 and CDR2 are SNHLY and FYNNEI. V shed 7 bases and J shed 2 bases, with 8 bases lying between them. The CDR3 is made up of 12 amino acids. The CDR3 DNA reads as TGTGCCAGCAAGGACATACAAGAGACCCAGTACTTC. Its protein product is CASKDIQETQYF.

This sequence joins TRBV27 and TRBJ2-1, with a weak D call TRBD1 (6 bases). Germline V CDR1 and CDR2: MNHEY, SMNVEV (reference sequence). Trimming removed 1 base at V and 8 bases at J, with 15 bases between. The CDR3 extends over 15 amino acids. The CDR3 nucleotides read TGTGCCAGCAGTTTATTCGGGACACTAAGGGATGAGCAGTTCTTC. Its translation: CASSLFGTLRDEQFF.

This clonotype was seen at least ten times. The DNA of the CDR3 is TGTGCCATCAGTGCTGTGGGGACGAGCAATCAGCCCCAGCATTTT. The encoded protein is CAISAVGTSNQPQHF. The chain joins TRBV10-3 to TRBJ1-5, with a weak D call TRBD1 (5 bases). The CDR3 length is 15 residues. V lost 4 bases, J lost 1 base, and 11 bases lay in between. Per the germline V gene, CDR1 is ENHRY and CDR2 is SYGVKD.

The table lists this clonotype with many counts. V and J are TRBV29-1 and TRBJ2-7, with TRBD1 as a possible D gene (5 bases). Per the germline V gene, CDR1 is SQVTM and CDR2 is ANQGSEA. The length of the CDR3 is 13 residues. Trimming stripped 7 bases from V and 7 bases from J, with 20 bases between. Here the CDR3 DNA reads TGCAGCGCCAGACAGATTTCAGGGCGGGAGCAGTACTTC. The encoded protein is CSARQISGREQYF.